One and the same sample provided the 29 T cell receptor beta chains below, sequenced in a study of shared clonotypes between healthy human individuals. Assay: immunoSEQ multiplex PCR; the TCRdb copy retains only in-frame clones and omits some. This sample has roughly 1.4 million clones, with around 98.5% found just once. The sequencing sample was made of naive CD4+ T cells sorted from blood. Stated subset: CD45RA+ positively selected. The receptors were sampled from a man aged 25 to 40 in good health.

The chain is built from TRBV7-8 and TRBJ2-7; perhaps TRBD1 as D (6 bases). Trimming cost V 5 bases and J 1 base, with 15 bases left between them. This CDR3 spans 15 amino acids. Germline V gene lookup returns CDR1 SGHVS and CDR2 FQNEAQ. CDR3 DNA: TGTGCCAGCAGCAGCACAGGGACACCATCCTACGAGCAGTACTTC. Its protein product is CASSSTGTPSYEQYF.

On this clone itself: Distinct nucleotide sequences in the sample also encode this CDR3. The chain links TRBV9 to TRBJ2-7, with TRBD2 matching 8 bases. CDR1 is SGDLS, CDR2 YYNGEE, per germline. This CDR3 is built from 15 residues. Germline trimming cut 2 bases from V and 1 base from J; bases unmatched to any gene: 5. CDR3: CASSVGTSGSYEQYF. In DNA form, the CDR3 reads TGTGCCAGCAGCGTGGGAACTAGCGGTTCCTACGAGCAGTACTTC.

The chain carries TRBV28 and TRBJ1-5; D is possibly TRBD1 (5 bases). The CDR3 runs to 16 residues. Trimming stripped 2 bases from V and 3 bases from J, with 14 bases between. Germline loops: CDR1 MDHEN, CDR2 SYDVKM. For the CDR3, the DNA is TGTGCCAGCAGTTTACAGGCAGGGAGGGTCAATCAGCCCCAGCATTTT. Encoded protein: CASSLQAGRVNQPQHF.

The genes are TRBV6-4 and TRBJ1-5; D call uncertain. The germline V gene encodes CDR1 MRHNA and CDR2 SNTAGT. This CDR3 is built from 13 residues. Trimming shortened V by 5 bases and J by 3 bases, and 8 bases separated the two germline ends. Here the CDR3 DNA reads TGTGCCAGCAGTATGGGTGTCAATCAGCCCCAGCATTTT. This codes for CASSMGVNQPQHF.

V is TRBV5-1 and J is TRBJ1-1; weak D call: TRBD1 (5 bases). The germline V and J ends were trimmed by 3 bases and 3 bases, with 15 bases remaining between them. The CDR3 is 15 amino acids. Germline assignment: CDR1 SGHRS and CDR2 YFSETQ. CDR3 amino acids: CASSWGSNPDTEAFF. CDR3 in DNA: TGCGCCAGCAGCTGGGGGTCAAACCCCGACACTGAAGCTTTCTTT.

The chain couples TRBV5-4 to TRBJ1-4; D not certain. Between the trimmed V and J ends, which lost 4 bases and 8 bases, there was a span of 21 bases. From germline, CDR1 is SGHNT and CDR2 YYREEE (reference sequence). The CDR3 runs to 16 residues. CDR3 protein: CASSLNPGEGLEKLFF. CDR3 DNA: TGTGCCAGCAGCCTGAACCCCGGGGAAGGACTGGAAAAACTGTTTTTT.

V gene TRBV4-1 combines with J gene TRBJ2-2; 7 nucleotides line up with TRBD1. Germline-derived CDR1 and CDR2 are MGHRA and YSYEKL. J gave up 6 bases and V 3 bases, and 10 bases lay outside the gene matches. The CDR3 runs 16 residues. The CDR3 DNA sequence: TGCGCCAGCAGCCAGAGCGTTGGGCAGGGGGCCGGGGAGCTGTTTTTT. Translating gives CASSQSVGQGAGELFF.

The rearrangement uses TRBV18 and TRBJ2-7; no clear D. There are 12 residues in the CDR3. Germline V CDR1 and CDR2: KGHSH, LQKENI. V was trimmed by 5 bases and J by 2 bases, leaving 7 bases between them. The CDR3 sequence: CASSASAYEQYF. As DNA, the CDR3 is TGTGCCAGCTCAGCTTCCGCCTACGAGCAGTACTTC.

CDR3 region: CASSLVFAGQGNAYEQYF. The CDR3 nucleotides are TGCGCCAGCAGCTTGGTCTTTGCGGGACAGGGAAACGCCTACGAGCAGTACTTC. The chain carries TRBV5-1 and TRBJ2-7; 9 bases fit TRBD1. The length of the CDR3 is 18 residues. From germline, CDR1 is SGHRS and CDR2 YFSETQ. V shed 0 bases, J shed 2 bases, and the junction held 12 bases outside the gene matches.

This clone was observed a single time. V is TRBV7-2 and J is TRBJ2-7, with D hard to call. The CDR3 runs to 13 residues. The germline V and J ends were trimmed by 0 bases and 6 bases, with 9 bases remaining between them. Per the germline V gene, CDR1 is SGHTA and CDR2 is FQGNSA. The CDR3 spells CASSLAQRSEQYF. For the CDR3, the DNA is TGTGCCAGCAGCTTAGCGCAAAGGTCCGAGCAGTACTTC. Using reference TRBV7-2 and TRBJ2-7 for the parts outside the CDR3, the full variable domain is GAGVSQSPSNKVTEKGKDVELRCDPISGHTALYWYRQSLGQGLEFLIYFQGNSAPDKSGLPSDRFSAERTGGSVSTLTIQRTQQEDSAVYLCASSLAQRSEQYFGPGTRLTVT.

The J gene is TRBJ1-5, the V gene TRBV27; 8 bases are shared with TRBD1. Losses at the gene ends were 6 bases for V and 1 base for J; bases not matched to a gene: 8. The V gene's germline CDR1 is MNHEY and CDR2 SMNVEV (reference sequence). This CDR3 comprises 16 residues. CDR3 amino acids: CASSPTDRASNQPQHF. In DNA form, the CDR3 reads TGTGCCAGCAGCCCTACGGACAGGGCAAGCAATCAGCCCCAGCATTTT.

The V gene is TRBV10-3, the J gene TRBJ2-5; no clear D gene. The germline gives CDR1 ENHRY, CDR2 SYGVKD. This CDR3 is 12 amino acids long. V shed 6 bases and J shed 0 bases, with 5 bases lying between them. The CDR3 DNA reads TGTGCCATCAGAGACGACCAAGAGACCCAGTACTTC. Encoded protein: CAIRDDQETQYF.

The chain joins TRBV7-2 to TRBJ2-1; D is ambiguous. CDR1 and CDR2 from the germline V gene are SGHTA and FQGNSA. This CDR3 has 14 amino acids. V lost 2 bases to trimming and J lost 4 bases, with 9 bases between them. The CDR3, as DNA: TGTGCCAGCAGCTTATTGTCAGCTTACAATGAGCAGTTCTTC. The encoded protein is CASSLLSAYNEQFF.

To note about this clone: The sample has other DNA sequences that encode this CDR3 too. The CDR3 here is CASSLAGGRSSYEQYF. CDR3 nucleotide sequence: TGTGCCAGCAGCTTAGCAGGGGGCAGAAGTTCGTACGAGCAGTACTTC. V and J are TRBV7-2 and TRBJ2-7; 7 bases line up with TRBD1. The J segment lost 4 bases and the V segment lost 0 bases, leaving 9 bases of the junction unmatched. Germline V gives CDR1 SGHTA, CDR2 FQGNSA. This CDR3 region has 16 residues.

The V and J genes are TRBV9 and TRBJ2-5; maybe TRBD2 (6 bases). V gave up 0 bases and J gave up 2 bases, with 14 bases separating them. In germline, CDR1 is SGDLS, CDR2 YYNGEE. The CDR3 has 16 residues. The CDR3 DNA sequence: TGTGCCAGCAGCGTAGCTAGTCGTGGGACTCAAGAGACCCAGTACTTC. Its protein is CASSVASRGTQETQYF.

The chain is built from TRBV4-1 and TRBJ1-2; D possibly corresponds to TRBD1 (6 bases). The germline V and J ends were trimmed by 2 bases and 6 bases, with 10 bases remaining between them. Germline CDR1 MGHRA, CDR2 YSYEKL. This CDR3 region has 13 residues. DNA for the CDR3: TGCGCCAGCAGCCAACGCCGGGACAATGGCTACACCTTC. As protein: CASSQRRDNGYTF.

The table lists this clone with a count of one. The chain links TRBV28 to TRBJ2-7; possible D gene TRBD1, 5 bases. V was cut by 6 bases and J by 6 bases, with 18 bases left in between. The germline gives CDR1 MDHEN, CDR2 SYDVKM. The CDR3 is made up of 14 amino acids. DNA of the CDR3: TGTGCCAGCAGACGTACCGGACAATCCGGCGAGCAGTACTTC. It yields the protein CASRRTGQSGEQYF.

The chain carries TRBV7-2 and TRBJ1-2; possible D gene TRBD1, 6 bases. Germline V gene sequence: CDR1 SGHTA, CDR2 FQGNSA. This CDR3 contains 13 residues. CDR3 sequence (DNA): TGTGCGCTATCCTCCGGGACAAACTATGGCTACACCTTC. It yields the protein CALSSGTNYGYTF.

The chain employs TRBV6-6 and TRBJ2-1, with D possibly matching TRBD2 (5 bases). In germline, CDR1 is MNHNY, CDR2 SVGAGI (reference sequence). V was cut by 8 bases and J by 9 bases, with 23 bases left in between. The CDR3 has 15 amino acids. CDR3 sequence (DNA): TGTGCCAGCCGCCAGGTGCTACTTTCGGGGAGTGAGCAGTTCTTC. Amino acid sequence: CASRQVLLSGSEQFF.

V and J are TRBV4-3 and TRBJ2-3; 8 bases are a match to TRBD2. V was clipped by 0 bases and J by 0 bases; unmatched bases: 11. The CDR3 runs to 19 residues. Germline loops: CDR1 LGHNA, CDR2 YSLEER. In DNA, the CDR3 is TGCGCCAGCAGCCAAGATCCCGCCTTGCTAGCGGGTAGCACAGATACGCAGTATTTT. Translating gives CASSQDPALLAGSTDTQYF.

The CDR3 is CSVEEQGAVNEQYF. The CDR3 coding sequence is TGCAGCGTTGAAGAACAGGGGGCTGTCAACGAGCAGTACTTC. This chain links TRBV29-1 with TRBJ2-7; 9 nucleotides line up with TRBD1. The CDR3 consists of 14 residues. Per germline, CDR1 SQVTM and CDR2 ANQGSEA. Unmatched junction bases numbered 5, after V lost 0 bases and J lost 5 bases.

V gene TRBV5-6 combines with J gene TRBJ1-5, with D possibly matching TRBD1 (5 bases). This CDR3 has 15 amino acids. The germline CDR1 and CDR2 sequences are SGHDT and YYEEEE. Trimming stripped 0 bases from V and 8 bases from J, with 15 bases between. The CDR3 reads CASSLGPAGREPQHF. In DNA form, the CDR3 reads TGTGCCAGCAGCTTGGGACCGGCAGGGAGAGAGCCCCAGCATTTT.

The chain carries TRBV5-6 and TRBJ1-1, with 10 bases identical to TRBD1. The ends lost 2 bases at V and 4 bases at J; junction bases unmatched: 2. This CDR3 comprises 14 residues. Germline CDR1 and CDR2: SGHDT and YYEEEE. The CDR3: CASSLGDRGTEAFF. CDR3 DNA sequence: TGTGCCAGCAGCTTAGGGGACAGGGGCACTGAAGCTTTCTTT.

This rearrangement joins TRBV11-2 to TRBJ2-3, with no clear D. Germline V gives CDR1 SGHAT, CDR2 FQNNGV. The CDR3 sequence is 16 residues long. Trimming took off 4 bases at V and 4 bases at J, with 18 bases between the two ends. The CDR3 protein is CASSSPSRSVPDTQYF. The CDR3 nucleotides are TGTGCCAGCAGCTCCCCGTCCAGGAGTGTACCAGATACGCAGTATTTT.

J is TRBJ2-1 and V is TRBV10-3; TRBD2 might be the D (5 bases). V dropped 5 bases and J dropped 2 bases, with 10 bases sitting between them. Germline V gene sequence: CDR1 ENHRY, CDR2 SYGVKD. The CDR3 spans 14 residues. CDR3 sequence (DNA): TGTGCCATCAGTCGTAGCGAACCCTACAATGAGCAGTTCTTC. Protein: CAISRSEPYNEQFF.

The V call is TRBV7-2, the J call TRBJ1-4; D is undetermined. Germline V gene sequence: CDR1 SGHTA, CDR2 FQGNSA. This CDR3 has 15 residues. V gave up 3 bases and J gave up 3 bases, with 11 bases separating them. This CDR3 reads CASSFSDGPNEKLFF. The CDR3 DNA is TGTGCCAGCAGCTTCTCGGACGGCCCTAATGAAAAACTGTTTTTT.

This chain connects TRBV13 to TRBJ1-5; D possibly corresponds to TRBD1 (5 bases). V lost 5 bases and J 7 bases, leaving 12 bases between the germline ends. CDR1 and CDR2 (germline): PRHDT, FYEKMQ (reference sequence). The CDR3 is 13 amino acids. CDR3 loop: CASSQIGAQPQHF. CDR3 nucleotide sequence: TGTGCCAGCAGCCAAATCGGGGCCCAGCCCCAGCATTTT.

Comment on this clone: Other DNA sequences in this sample translate to the same CDR3. This chain joins TRBV11-2 and TRBJ2-5, with TRBD1 matching over 9 bases. Germline V gene data show CDR1 as SGHAT and CDR2 as FQNNGV. The CDR3 loop spans 14 amino acids. With V trimmed by 3 bases and J by 4 bases, 3 bases remained unmatched. CDR3 nucleotides: TGTGCCAGCAGCTTGAACAGGGGGCGAGAGACCCAGTACTTC. This gives the protein CASSLNRGRETQYF.

The V gene is TRBV4-1, the J gene TRBJ2-1, with D tentatively TRBD2 (6 bases). Per germline, CDR1 MGHRA and CDR2 YSYEKL. This CDR3 contains 14 residues. Trimming removed 3 bases at V and 8 bases at J, with 14 bases between. This CDR3 is CASSQRSGEDEQFF. As DNA, the CDR3 is TGCGCCAGCAGCCAGCGATCGGGGGAGGATGAGCAGTTCTTC.